This T cell receptor beta chain emerged from a study of blood T cells in healthy people across ages. Whole-study results and caveats: Higher naive T cell percentage went strongly together with higher TCR beta diversity.

Sample-barcoded 5' priming and a J-beta primer mix drove a second PCR of roughly 7 to 11 cycles. Every molecule of cDNA carried a tag from a template-switch adaptor with 12 random nucleotides. In TCRdb, the 5' RACE reads were re-called with MiXCR into one record per CDR3 protein. The table lists 760,000 or so distinct CDR3 sequences, roughly 25% of them singletons, with 9.4% in the top ten. Per germline, CDR1 SQVTM and CDR2 ANQGSEA. V lost 6 bases and J lost 4, with 7 bases in between. The CDR3 is 11 amino acids. This clonotype has a handful of counts. Its antigen is not identified. In addition, the sample was reused for a study of T cells of mothers and their children.

Source material: blood. The clonotype originates from a boy aged 5-17 years in good health. The rearrangement joins TRBV29-1 to TRBJ1-3; maybe TRBD1 (5 bases). The CDR3 nucleotides are TGCAGCGTCGAGGGGGGAAACACCATATATTTT. It yields the protein CSVEGGNTIYF. Full variable domain (rest looked up from reference TRBV29-1 and TRBJ1-3): SAVISQKPSRDICQRGTSLTIQCQVDSQVTMMFWYRQQPGQSLTLIATANQGSEATYESGFVIDKFPISRPNLTFSTLTVSNMSPEDSSIYLCSVEGGNTIYFGEGSWLTVV.